Listed below are T cell receptor beta chains from one sample, sequenced in a study of T-cell reconstitution after alpha-beta-depleted transplantation in children. In TCRdb, the PCR reads were re-called with MiXCR into one record per CDR3 protein. The sample shows approximately 510,000 distinct CDR3 sequences, around 17% of them seen only once. Sample: PBMCs from the stem cell graft donor, taken from the stem cell graft. These receptors were collected from a human donor who donated a stem cell graft to a child with acute lymphoblastic leukemia. Both conserved end residues are part of each CDR3. The order of the fields is D gene, V gene, J gene, clone size, CDR3 protein, CDR3 DNA. D genes are given only for firm matches. Only part of the rows carry a size: once, few, many, or a class if the clone is expanded.

TRBD2	TRBV3-1	TRBJ2-1	many	CASSQDPGLAGYNEQFF	TGTGCCAGCAGCCAAGACCCTGGACTAGCGGGGTATAATGAGCAGTTCTTC
TRBD2	TRBV27	TRBJ2-1	few	CASSLLGGYGFGQNEQFF	TGTGCCAGCAGTTTATTGGGGGGGTACGGGTTCGGGCAAAATGAGCAGTTCTTC
-	TRBV5-1	TRBJ1-2	few	CASSSAALWGGYTF	TGCGCCAGCAGCTCGGCTGCCCTCTGGGGTGGCTACACCTTC
-	TRBV9	TRBJ2-5	-	CASSPTGNQETQYF	TGTGCCAGCAGCCCTACAGGGAATCAAGAGACCCAGTACTTC
-	TRBV11-2	TRBJ2-7	-	CASLNVMETGHSYEQYF	TGTGCCAGCTTGAACGTTATGGAGACAGGCCACTCCTACGAGCAGTACTTC
-	TRBV27	TRBJ1-1	-	CASGGSARAFF	TGTGCCAGCGGGGGGTCCGCGAGAGCTTTCTTT
-	TRBV27	TRBJ2-3	-	CASSLGWSPTDTQYF	TGTGCCAGCAGTTTAGGGTGGAGTCCCACAGATACGCAGTATTTT
-	TRBV27	TRBJ2-5	-	CASSLDGRALRIQETQYF	TGTGCCAGCAGTTTGGACGGCAGGGCGCTTAGGATTCAAGAGACCCAGTACTTC
-	TRBV12-3/TRBV12-4	TRBJ1-1	-	CASSTPGGGTEAFF	TGTGCCAGCAGCACTCCGGGAGGAGGCACTGAAGCTTTCTTT
TRBD1	TRBV5-1	TRBJ2-1	-	CASSLVAGGIDEQFF	TGCGCCAGCAGCTTGGTGGCAGGGGGTATCGATGAGCAGTTCTTC
TRBD2	TRBV5-1	TRBJ2-1	-	CASRKGLGRNEQFF	TGCGCCAGCAGAAAAGGACTAGGTAGAAATGAGCAGTTCTTC
TRBD2	TRBV3-1	TRBJ2-1	few	CASSPGLAVLSSYNEQFF	TGTGCCAGCAGCCCGGGACTAGCGGTCTTGAGCTCCTACAATGAGCAGTTCTTC
TRBD1	TRBV28	TRBJ2-7	few	CASSLSTGGWYEQYF	TGTGCCAGCAGTTTAAGTACAGGGGGCTGGTACGAGCAGTACTTC
-	TRBV20-1	TRBJ2-6	-	CSARDHRQSGANVLTF	TGCAGTGCTAGAGACCACCGACAGTCTGGGGCCAACGTCCTGACTTTC
-	TRBV10-3	TRBJ2-1	-	CAISEGTTYNEQFF	TGTGCCATCAGTGAGGGGACAACCTACAATGAGCAGTTCTTC
TRBD2	TRBV7-2	TRBJ2-7	-	CASSLARFPGRTYEQYF	TGTGCCAGCAGCTTAGCGCGATTTCCCGGGAGGACCTACGAGCAGTACTTC
TRBD2	TRBV20-1	TRBJ2-1	few	CSARNIAGGTTYNEQFF	TGCAGTGCTAGAAATATAGCGGGAGGCACGACCTACAATGAGCAGTTCTTC
-	TRBV5-1	TRBJ2-2	-	CASSYSGTNTGELFF	TGCGCCAGCAGCTATTCCGGGACGAACACCGGGGAGCTGTTTTTT
-	TRBV5-5	TRBJ1-1	-	CASSLGPRSDTEAFF	TGTGCCAGCAGCTTGGGACCGAGATCCGACACTGAAGCTTTCTTT
TRBD2	TRBV6-1	TRBJ2-1	many	CASSTLAGGGDEQFF	TGTGCCAGCAGTACCCTAGCGGGAGGAGGGGATGAGCAGTTCTTC
-	TRBV12-3/TRBV12-4	TRBJ2-5	-	CASRGAGAPETQYF	TGTGCCAGCAGAGGGGCAGGGGCCCCTGAGACCCAGTACTTC
TRBD2	TRBV27	TRBJ2-3	few	CASSSTAGAQTNTQYF	TGTGCCAGCAGTTCCACAGCGGGAGCTCAAACCAATACGCAGTATTTT
-	TRBV10-3	TRBJ2-7	few	CAITGRPYEQYF	TGTGCCATTACAGGGAGGCCCTACGAGCAGTACTTC
-	TRBV11-2	TRBJ2-5	few	CASSLVLAIQETQYF	TGTGCCAGCAGCTTAGTTTTAGCTATACAAGAGACCCAGTACTTC
-	TRBV6-1	TRBJ1-1	-	CAGRGLRMNTEAFF	TGTGCCGGTAGGGGATTGAGGATGAACACTGAAGCTTTCTTT
-	TRBV5-1	TRBJ2-7	many	CASSLTPAYEQYF	TGCGCCAGCAGCTTGACGCCTGCCTACGAGCAGTACTTC
TRBD2	TRBV5-1	TRBJ2-1	-	CASRSFAGGLQNEQFF	TGCGCCAGCCGGTCCTTTGCGGGAGGGTTACAGAATGAGCAGTTCTTC
-	TRBV2	TRBJ2-1	-	CASSWGPGNIGGNEQFF	TGTGCCAGCAGTTGGGGACCCGGGAACATCGGAGGGAATGAGCAGTTCTTC
-	TRBV12-3/TRBV12-4	TRBJ1-1	few	CASSQEVSLGNTEAFF	TGTGCCAGCAGTCAGGAAGTGAGTTTAGGGAACACTGAAGCTTTCTTT
-	TRBV6-5	TRBJ2-1	few	CASSYSFDGIYNEQFF	TGTGCCAGCAGTTACTCGTTCGACGGCATCTACAATGAGCAGTTCTTC
TRBD1	TRBV10-3	TRBJ1-3	-	CAIARTGSGNTIYF	TGTGCCATCGCCCGGACAGGGTCCGGAAACACCATATATTTT
TRBD1	TRBV9	TRBJ1-1	-	CASSAYGQGGTEAFF	TGTGCCAGCAGCGCCTACGGACAGGGAGGTACTGAAGCTTTCTTT
-	TRBV6-1	TRBJ2-3	few	CASSLWVGGAGTDTQYF	TGTGCCAGCTCATTGTGGGTTGGCGGGGCGGGCACAGATACGCAGTATTTT
TRBD1	TRBV30	TRBJ1-1	-	CAWGTGAVLNTEAFF	TGTGCCTGGGGGACAGGAGCTGTATTGAACACTGAAGCTTTCTTT
-	TRBV7-4	TRBJ2-7	many	CASSFDSAYEQYF	TGTGCCAGCAGCTTCGACAGCGCCTACGAGCAGTACTTC
TRBD2	TRBV5-1	TRBJ2-1	-	CASSLVLAGVPEANEQFF	TGCGCCAGCAGCTTGGTGTTAGCGGGAGTCCCAGAGGCCAATGAGCAGTTCTTC
TRBD1	TRBV7-9	TRBJ1-5	few	CASSSTTQGAGQPQHF	TGTGCCAGCAGCTCTACGACTCAGGGGGCCGGTCAGCCCCAGCATTTT
TRBD1	TRBV4-2	TRBJ2-2	few	CASSATQGADTGELFF	TGTGCCAGCAGCGCCACACAGGGGGCGGACACCGGGGAGCTGTTTTTT
-	TRBV18	TRBJ1-1	-	CASSPPLGLRNTEAFF	TGTGCCAGCTCACCACCTTTAGGACTTAGGAACACTGAAGCTTTCTTT
-	TRBV19	TRBJ2-7	-	CATKADEQYF	TGTGCCACCAAGGCCGACGAGCAGTACTTC
-	TRBV5-1	TRBJ1-1	-	CASSPQTIPLEAFF	TGCGCCAGCAGCCCGCAGACGATCCCCCTTGAAGCTTTCTTT
TRBD1	TRBV5-5	TRBJ2-7	-	CASSFQRAQGAYEQYF	TGTGCCAGCAGCTTCCAAAGAGCACAGGGGGCTTACGAGCAGTACTTC
-	TRBV7-6	TRBJ1-2	-	CASGPGLIYGYTF	TGTGCCAGCGGACCGGGACTGATCTATGGCTACACCTTC
TRBD2	TRBV25-1	TRBJ2-1	-	CASSEATASGFHYNEQFF	TGTGCCAGCAGTGAAGCGACGGCTAGCGGGTTCCATTACAATGAGCAGTTCTTC
-	TRBV12-3/TRBV12-4	TRBJ2-3	few	CASSLLGGTSTDTQYF	TGTGCCAGCAGTTTATTAGGCGGGACTAGCACAGATACGCAGTATTTT
-	TRBV20-1	TRBJ2-7	few	CSARIQRSSYEQYF	TGCAGTGCTAGAATCCAGCGGTCGTCCTACGAGCAGTACTTC
TRBD1	TRBV20-1	TRBJ2-7	few	CSATGGAGYEQYF	TGCAGTGCTACAGGGGGCGCCGGCTACGAGCAGTACTTC
-	TRBV27	TRBJ2-2	few	CASSLGLGPLNTGELFF	TGTGCCAGCAGTTTAGGGCTGGGGCCTCTAAACACCGGGGAGCTGTTTTTT
-	TRBV5-4	TRBJ1-3	-	CASSFGVSGNTIYF	TGTGCCAGCAGCTTTGGGGTTTCTGGAAACACCATATATTTT
TRBD1	TRBV5-5	TRBJ2-5	few	CASSYSAPGQGQETQYF	TGTGCCAGCAGTTATTCTGCACCGGGACAGGGGCAAGAGACCCAGTACTTC
TRBD2	TRBV4-1	TRBJ2-7	-	CASSQGAGGFYEQYF	TGCGCCAGCAGCCAAGGAGCGGGAGGGTTTTACGAGCAGTACTTC
-	TRBV9	TRBJ1-1	-	CASSVVVGGHTEAFF	TGTGCCAGCAGCGTAGTAGTGGGGGGGCACACTGAAGCTTTCTTT
TRBD2	TRBV5-1	TRBJ2-7	few	CASSLEVLAGSSYEQYF	TGCGCCAGCAGCTTAGAAGTTCTAGCGGGTAGCTCCTACGAGCAGTACTTC
TRBD2	TRBV20-1	TRBJ2-1	-	CSARPPLREEYNEQFF	TGCAGTGCTAGGCCTCCTCTGCGGGAGGAATACAATGAGCAGTTCTTC
TRBD1	TRBV10-3	TRBJ1-2	few	CAISESHRTGSDYGYTF	TGTGCCATCAGTGAGTCTCACCGGACAGGTAGTGACTATGGCTACACCTTC